Given below is one T cell receptor (beta chain) in context. The data stem from a study of blood T cell repertoires in COVID-19. Study-wide background: COVID-19 samples from acute and convalescent phases originated in the United States, Italy and Spain. The cDNA or gDNA used as material had been derived from T cells, B-cell-depleted T cells, or PBMCs.

In the authors' methods: From reference gene primer amplification, estimates of nucleated cell counts were derived. Only in-frame clones appear in the TCRdb table, and some are missing; sequencing was by immunoSEQ multiplex PCR. V and J calls and clone size come straight from that table; D and trimming were deduced from the DNA. The sample includes about 62,000 clones, approximately 86% seen only once; the top ten take over 0.8%. Between the trimmed V and J ends, which lost 6 bases and 0 bases, there was a span of 12 bases. This CDR3 is built from 16 residues. CDR1 and CDR2 (germline): LGHDT, YNNKEL (reference sequence).

The clonotype originates from a man aged 65 to 85 with acute or convalescent COVID-19. The rearrangement links TRBV3-1 (or the pseudogene TRBV3-2) to TRBJ2-6; a possible D gene is TRBD2 (6 bases). The specimen was peripheral blood. The CDR3 DNA reads as TGTGCCAGCAGTCTTTTCGGGAGCTCTGGGGCCAACGTCCTGACTTTC. Amino acid sequence: CASSLFGSSGANVLTF.